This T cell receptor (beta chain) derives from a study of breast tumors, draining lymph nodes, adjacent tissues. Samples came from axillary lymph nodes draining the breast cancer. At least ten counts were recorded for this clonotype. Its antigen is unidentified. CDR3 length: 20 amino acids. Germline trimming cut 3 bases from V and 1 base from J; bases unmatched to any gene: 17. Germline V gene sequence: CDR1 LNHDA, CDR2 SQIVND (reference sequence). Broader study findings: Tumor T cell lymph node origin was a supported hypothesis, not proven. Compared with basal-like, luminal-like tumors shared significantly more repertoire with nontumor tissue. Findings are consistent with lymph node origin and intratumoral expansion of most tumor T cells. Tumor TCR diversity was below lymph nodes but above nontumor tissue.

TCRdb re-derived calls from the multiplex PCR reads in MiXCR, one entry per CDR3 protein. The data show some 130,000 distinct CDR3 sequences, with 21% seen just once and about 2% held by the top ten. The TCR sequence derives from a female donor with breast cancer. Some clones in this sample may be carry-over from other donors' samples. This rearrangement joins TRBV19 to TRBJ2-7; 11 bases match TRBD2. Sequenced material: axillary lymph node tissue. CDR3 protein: CASSMAKSTSGRYGSYEQYF. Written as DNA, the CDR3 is TGTGCCAGTAGTATGGCGAAATCCACTAGCGGGAGATACGGTTCCTACGAGCAGTACTTC.